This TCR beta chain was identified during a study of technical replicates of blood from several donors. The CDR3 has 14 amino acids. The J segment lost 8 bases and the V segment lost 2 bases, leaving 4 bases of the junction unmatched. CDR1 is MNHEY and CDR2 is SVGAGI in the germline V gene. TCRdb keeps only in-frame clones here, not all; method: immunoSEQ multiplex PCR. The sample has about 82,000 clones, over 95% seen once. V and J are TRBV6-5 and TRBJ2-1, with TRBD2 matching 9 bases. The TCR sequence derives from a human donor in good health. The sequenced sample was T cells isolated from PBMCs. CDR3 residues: CASSYLAGLDEQFF. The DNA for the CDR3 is TGTGCCAGCAGTTACCTAGCGGGACTGGATGAGCAGTTCTTC.